These T cell receptor beta chains were read from a single sample in a study of shared clonotypes between healthy human individuals. Profiling relied on immunoSEQ multiplex PCR, and the TCRdb table lists in-frame clones only, not all of them. The sample consists of a few million clones, just over 90% of them appearing once. Sequences were obtained from naive CD8+ T cells from PBMCs. Receptors originate from a young man in good health. Some clones in this sample may be carry-over from other donors' samples. The CDR3 runs from the conserved cysteine through the conserved F or W. A D gene is named only where the DNA matches it firmly. Expanded clones get a size class; other rows say once, few or many, or leave the size out.

abundance	v_gene	j_gene	d_gene	CDR3nt	CDR3aa
-	TRBV9	TRBJ1-1	-	TGTGCCAGCGGCGCGGCCAGTGGCACTGAAGCTTTCTTT	CASGAASGTEAFF
-	TRBV4-1	TRBJ2-7	-	TGCGCCAGCAGCCATCTTTTACAGGGAATTCGGGGCGAGCAGTACTTC	CASSHLLQGIRGEQYF
-	TRBV5-8	TRBJ2-1	-	TGTGCCAGCAGCTCGTCCGGGGGGCACAATGAGCAGTTCTTC	CASSSSGGHNEQFF
few	TRBV18	TRBJ1-2	-	TGTGCCAGCTCTACCCCGACGGAGGGCTACACCTTC	CASSTPTEGYTF
-	TRBV7-6	TRBJ2-2	-	TGTGCCAGCAGCTTAGACGCCCACACCGGGGAGCTGTTTTTT	CASSLDAHTGELFF
few	TRBV7-9	TRBJ1-1	-	TGTGCCAGCAGCCCCCCGTGGAACACTGAAGCTTTCTTT	CASSPPWNTEAFF
-	TRBV7-9	TRBJ2-7	-	TGTGCCAGCAGCAACGTATCTGTAACCACCTACGAGCAGTACTTC	CASSNVSVTTYEQYF
-	TRBV9	TRBJ2-3	TRBD2	TGTGCCAGCAGCCCTCGGACTAGCGGGAGATTCGCAGATACGCAGTATTTT	CASSPRTSGRFADTQYF
-	TRBV5-4	TRBJ1-1	TRBD1	TGTGCCAGCAGCTTGTCGGCAGGGGGCGAAGCTTTCTTT	CASSLSAGGEAFF
-	TRBV6-5	TRBJ2-7	-	TGTGCCAGCAAAGAGATCTACGAGCAGTACTTC	CASKEIYEQYF
once	TRBV6-5	TRBJ2-1	-	TGTGCCAGCACCCAGGGGTGGGAGGGCTACAATGAGCAGTTCTTC	CASTQGWEGYNEQFF
-	TRBV29-1	TRBJ2-2	-	TGCAGCGTTGATGTCCCGAACACCGGGGAGCTGTTTTTT	CSVDVPNTGELFF
-	TRBV7-9	TRBJ2-7	-	TGTGCCAGCAGCTTAGTTGGGGTAGCCCCCTACGAGCAGTACTTC	CASSLVGVAPYEQYF
-	TRBV9	TRBJ1-3	TRBD1	TGTGCCAGCAGTAAGCAGGGGGCAAAAGGAAACACCATATATTTT	CASSKQGAKGNTIYF
-	TRBV5-6	TRBJ2-1	TRBD2	TGTGCCAGCAGCTTAGCTGTGGGGACTAGAGACAATGAGCAGTTCTTC	CASSLAVGTRDNEQFF
-	TRBV11-2	TRBJ2-1	-	TGTGCCAGCAGCTTAGTTACGGGAAGCGAGCAGTTCTTC	CASSLVTGSEQFF
-	TRBV11-2	TRBJ2-7	TRBD2	TGTGCCAGCAGCTTAGGGACTAGTCGCGAGCAGTACTTC	CASSLGTSREQYF
-	TRBV7-9	TRBJ1-1	-	TGTGCCAGCAGCTTATCGGATGAAGCTTTCTTT	CASSLSDEAFF
-	TRBV4-1	TRBJ2-7	-	TGCGCCAGCAGCTCCCGCGAGGGGTACCCCTACGAGCAGTACTTC	CASSSREGYPYEQYF
-	TRBV11-2	TRBJ1-6	TRBD1	TGTGCCAGCAGCTTGGGACAGTATAATTCACCCCTCCACTTT	CASSLGQYNSPLHF
-	TRBV29-1	TRBJ2-1	TRBD2	TGCAGCGTTGAATCCCCGGGAGGCGAAAATTCCTACAATGAGCAGTTCTTC	CSVESPGGENSYNEQFF
-	TRBV19	TRBJ2-2	-	TGTGCCAGTAGTATCGGTAAAGCCGGGGAGCTGTTTTTT	CASSIGKAGELFF
-	TRBV5-6	TRBJ2-1	-	TGTGCCAGCAGGACCCTTGGCAATGAGCAGTTCTTC	CASRTLGNEQFF
-	TRBV7-9	TRBJ2-1	-	TGTGCCAGCACCGAACTCGGAAATGAGCAGTTCTTC	CASTELGNEQFF
once	TRBV6-6	TRBJ2-3	-	TGTGCCAGCAGTTCCCCGGGATTTCTTGGGCGCCATACGCAGTATTTT	CASSSPGFLGRHTQYF
-	TRBV6-6	TRBJ2-3	-	TGTGCCAGCAGTTCCCGCGGGCCGTCCACAGATACGCAGTATTTT	CASSSRGPSTDTQYF
-	TRBV7-9	TRBJ2-7	TRBD2	TGTGCCAGCAGCTCCACCTCTAGCGGGAGGGAATACGAGCAGTACTTC	CASSSTSSGREYEQYF
few	TRBV11-2	TRBJ2-7	TRBD1	TGTGCCAGCAGCTTGGGACAGAAGTACGAGCAGTACTTC	CASSLGQKYEQYF
-	TRBV6-1	TRBJ1-3	TRBD1	TGTGCCAGCAGTGAAGGGACAGGGGGAAACACCATATATTTT	CASSEGTGGNTIYF
-	TRBV29-1	TRBJ2-1	-	TGCAGCGTCCGACCTTCCTACAATGAGCAGTTCTTC	CSVRPSYNEQFF
-	TRBV4-1	TRBJ2-3	-	TGCGCCAGCAGCCAAGTTAACGACAGATCCCCCCGGGGTACGCAGTATTTT	CASSQVNDRSPRGTQYF
-	TRBV28	TRBJ1-3	-	TGTGCCAGCAGTTTGGAGGGGGACGGAAACACCATATATTTT	CASSLEGDGNTIYF
-	TRBV5-1	TRBJ2-1	TRBD1	TGCGCCAGCAGCATAAAACCGGGACAGGGTGCTCCTGGTAATGAGCAGTTCTTC	CASSIKPGQGAPGNEQFF
-	TRBV11-2	TRBJ2-3	TRBD2	TGTGCCAGCAGCTTAAATCCGGGAGGGGAAACAGATACGCAGTATTTT	CASSLNPGGETDTQYF
-	TRBV11-2	TRBJ2-7	-	TGTGCCAGCAGCTTAGACCGCCGCCAGTACTTC	CASSLDRRQYF
-	TRBV6-6	TRBJ1-1	-	TGTGCCAGCAGTCCCCGGGACCCCAGCACTGAAGCTTTCTTT	CASSPRDPSTEAFF
-	TRBV10-1	TRBJ2-1	TRBD1	TGCGCCAGCAGTACCGGGACAGCCTCCTACAATGAGCAGTTCTTC	CASSTGTASYNEQFF
-	TRBV15	TRBJ2-6	-	TGTGCCACCAGCAGAGATAGGGCAGCTGGGGCCAACGTCCTGACTTTC	CATSRDRAAGANVLTF
-	TRBV7-9	TRBJ1-2	TRBD1	TGTGCCAGCAGAAATACAGGGGGGAAGCACTATGGCTACACCTTC	CASRNTGGKHYGYTF
-	TRBV5-5	TRBJ1-1	-	TGTGCCACCTCGAGTCGGGTACTCTCCGCTGAAGCTTTCTTT	CATSSRVLSAEAFF